The 18 T cell receptor beta chains presented below share a single source sample, sequenced in a study of T cell responses to AZD1222 COVID-19 vaccine. TCRdb keeps only in-frame clones here, not all; method: immunoSEQ multiplex PCR. The sample lists more than 95,000 clones; around nine tenths were seen once. Sequenced material: peripheral blood, taken on day 0 of AZD1222 vaccination. The receptors were sampled from an adult in good health.

The chain joins TRBV6-2 or TRBV6-3 to TRBJ1-1; D remains ambiguous. Germline CDR1 MNHEY, CDR2 SVGEGT. The germline V and J ends were trimmed by 4 bases and 5 bases, with 5 bases remaining between them. The CDR3 runs to 11 residues. The CDR3 DNA follows: TGTGCCAGCAGTTCGGGTACTGAAGCTTTCTTT. Its protein product is CASSSGTEAFF.

This clone was recorded only once. V and J are TRBV6-4 and TRBJ2-7; D gene unclear. The CDR3 consists of 14 residues. Trimming shortened V by 4 bases and J by 0 bases, and 10 bases separated the two germline ends. Germline V CDR1 and CDR2: MRHNA, SNTAGT. The CDR3 DNA reads as TGTGCCAGCAGTGCCACGGAAGGCTCCTACGAGCAGTACTTC. This sequence encodes CASSATEGSYEQYF.

The chain combines TRBV18 with TRBJ2-1; 10 bases are shared with TRBD2. The CDR3 loop spans 16 amino acids. CDR1 is KGHSH and CDR2 is LQKENI in the germline V gene. With V trimmed by 0 bases and J by 5 bases, 4 bases remained unmatched. The chain's CDR3 is CASSPPSGRANNEQFF. DNA of the CDR3: TGTGCCAGCTCACCACCAAGCGGGAGGGCCAACAATGAGCAGTTCTTC. Complete variable domain (other parts from reference TRBV18 and TRBJ2-1): NAGVMQNPRHLVRRRGQEARLRCSPMKGHSHVYWYRQLPEEGLKFMVYLQKENIIDESGMPKERFSAEFPKEGPSILRIQQVVRGDSAAYFCASSPPSGRANNEQFFGPGTRLTVL.

The genes are TRBV19 and TRBJ1-4; no reliable D call. This CDR3 contains 16 residues. Germline V CDR1 and CDR2: LNHDA, SQIVND (reference sequence). V lost 5 bases, J lost 8 bases, and 21 bases lay in between. CDR3 bases: TGTGCCAGTAGTTCTACACCCGGGATGGCGGGAGAAAAACTGTTTTTT. This translates into CASSSTPGMAGEKLFF.

The CDR3 reads CATTQDHYGYTF. The CDR3 region has the DNA TGTGCCACCACCCAGGACCACTATGGCTACACCTTC. The chain links TRBV15 to TRBJ1-2; D is ambiguous. The germline gives CDR1 LNHNV, CDR2 YYDKDF (reference sequence). The CDR3 consists of 12 residues. With 7 bases removed from V and 3 bases from J, the gap between germline ends came to 9 bases.

This clone was observed a few times. The rearrangement links TRBV11-3 to TRBJ2-7, with D tentatively TRBD1 or TRBD2 (5 bases each). The germline gives CDR1 SGHNT, CDR2 YENEEA. V was cut by 5 bases and J by 2 bases, with 19 bases left in between. This CDR3 spans 16 amino acids. The CDR3 coding sequence is TGTGCCAGCAGCCAAACAGGTCGGGGCTCACCCTACGAGCAGTACTTC. This gives the protein CASSQTGRGSPYEQYF. The whole variable domain, remainder taken from reference TRBV11-3 and TRBJ2-7, is EAGVVQSPRYKIIEKKQPVAFWCNPISGHNTLYWYLQNLGQGPELLIRYENEEAVDDSQLPKDRFSAERLKGVDSTLKIQPAELGDSAVYLCASSQTGRGSPYEQYFGPGTRLTVT.

The CDR3 sequence: CASSQGVITSNQPQHF. In DNA, the CDR3 is TGCGCCAGCAGCCAAGGGGTTATTACGAGCAATCAGCCCCAGCATTTT. The rearrangement links TRBV4-1 to TRBJ1-5, with D unclear. Trimming removed 1 base from V and 1 base from J, with 11 bases in between. This CDR3 is 16 amino acids long. The germline V gene encodes CDR1 MGHRA and CDR2 YSYEKL.

V is TRBV7-2 and J is TRBJ2-2; D ambiguous. The V end lost 5 bases, the J end lost 1 base, and 11 bases lay between the germline ends. The CDR3 extends over 15 amino acids. Looked up from germline, CDR1 is SGHTA and CDR2 is FQGNSA. Written as DNA, the CDR3 is TGTGCCAGCAGCCCAGCCCCGTTGAACACCGGGGAGCTGTTTTTT. This translates into CASSPAPLNTGELFF.

CDR3 bases: TGTGCCAGCAAATGGGGGGGCCCGGCCTATCAGCCCCAGCATTTT. Residues: CASKWGGPAYQPQHF. The chain carries TRBV28 and TRBJ1-5, with a possible D match to TRBD1 (6 bases). The germline V gene encodes CDR1 MDHEN and CDR2 SYDVKM. The CDR3 runs to 15 residues. The V end was cut by 7 bases, the J end by 5 bases, with 18 bases between.

The CDR3 bases are TGTGCCAGCAGTTCCTACAGGGGGGAGTATAATTCACCCCTCCACTTT. It yields the protein CASSSYRGEYNSPLHF. The rearrangement links TRBV27 to TRBJ1-6; 8 bases map to TRBD1. The CDR3 loop spans 16 amino acids. Germline values: CDR1 MNHEY, CDR2 SMNVEV (reference sequence). Losses at the gene ends were 4 bases for V and 4 bases for J; bases not matched to a gene: 6.

The chain combines TRBV7-2 with TRBJ2-5; D tentatively fits TRBD1 or TRBD2 (5 bases each). The CDR3 has 15 residues. Trimming left V 1 base short and J 2 bases short, with 11 bases between. Germline CDR1 reads SGHTA; CDR2 reads FQGNSA. CDR3 sequence (DNA): TGTGCCAGCAGCTTAGACAGGACTTCACAAGAGACCCAGTACTTC. Amino acid sequence: CASSLDRTSQETQYF.

The chain couples TRBV3-1 (or the pseudogene TRBV3-2) to TRBJ1-6; 10 nucleotides align to TRBD1. The length of the CDR3 is 16 residues. Germline V gives CDR1 LGHDT, CDR2 YNNKEL (reference sequence). The trim removed 0 bases at V and 11 bases at J, leaving 7 bases unmatched. CDR3 region: CASSQDLGTGEAPLHF. The CDR3 bases are TGTGCCAGCAGCCAAGACCTAGGGACAGGGGAGGCACCCCTCCACTTT.

The rearrangement joins TRBV5-1 to TRBJ1-4, with 8 nucleotides matching TRBD1. The CDR3 is made up of 14 amino acids. Germline V gene sequence: CDR1 SGHRS, CDR2 YFSETQ. V was pared by 3 bases and J by 7 bases, with 5 bases of the junction left unmatched. CDR3 nucleotide sequence: TGCGCCAGCAGCTCAGGACAGGGAGGTGAAAAACTGTTTTTT. Protein sequence: CASSSGQGGEKLFF.

The V gene is TRBV7-8, the J gene TRBJ2-7; no clear D gene. CDR1 is SGHVS and CDR2 is FQNEAQ in the germline V gene. The length of the CDR3 is 14 residues. Trimming left V 4 bases short and J 4 bases short, with 14 bases between. DNA of the CDR3: TGTGCCAGCAGCTCAGACATGAAACTGTACGAGCAGTACTTC. Amino acids: CASSSDMKLYEQYF.

This clone came up once. The V call is TRBV9, the J call TRBJ1-4; D might be TRBD1 (6 bases). There are 12 residues in the CDR3. The V gene lost 5 bases and the J gene lost 11 bases, with 13 bases spanning the gap. Per the germline V gene, CDR1 is SGDLS and CDR2 is YYNGEE. CDR3 sequence (DNA): TGTGCCAGCAGTTCCTCGGACAGCAAACTGTTTTTT. This codes for CASSSSDSKLFF.

This chain uses TRBV6-5 with TRBJ1-1, with no clear D. Per germline, CDR1 MNHEY and CDR2 SVGAGI. This CDR3 has 14 residues. Between the trimmed V and J ends, which lost 7 bases and 3 bases, there was a span of 15 bases. The DNA of the CDR3 is TGTGCCAGCAATAAACACCCGGAGGACACTGAAGCTTTCTTT. Translated: CASNKHPEDTEAFF.

This rearrangement joins TRBV28 to TRBJ1-2; 7 bases match TRBD1. The trim removed 0 bases at V and 4 bases at J, leaving 5 bases unmatched. CDR1 and CDR2 from the germline V gene are MDHEN and SYDVKM. The CDR3 sequence is 15 residues long. Here the CDR3 reads CASSLWQGVAYGYTF. The CDR3 DNA sequence: TGTGCCAGCAGTTTATGGCAGGGGGTGGCCTATGGCTACACCTTC.

V gene TRBV19 combines with J gene TRBJ1-5; D not resolved. Germline V gene lookup returns CDR1 LNHDA and CDR2 SQIVND (reference sequence). Trimming took off 5 bases at V and 9 bases at J, with 23 bases between the two ends. The CDR3 is made up of 16 amino acids. The DNA for the CDR3 is TGTGCCAGTAGTCCCAGGTCGGACCCCCGCCCGGGGCCCCAGCATTTT. As protein: CASSPRSDPRPGPQHF.